What follows are 8 T cell receptor beta chains derived from one specimen sequenced in a study of tumor-infiltrating lymphocytes in primary liver carcinoma. Starting material of 450 to 500 ng total RNA yielded TCR beta cDNA via a constant-region primer. For TCR beta, libraries were produced by three nested multiplex PCR rounds using slightly modified ARM-PCR. The two initial PCR rounds, around 11 cycles each, used TRBV1-TRBV30 forward and C-beta reverse primers. TCRdb re-called the multiplex PCR reads with MiXCR, one entry per CDR3 protein. The sample carries about 64,000 distinct CDR3 sequences, roughly two thirds recorded once. Unsorted bulk tissue, about 19-32 mg of it, served as the source for co-extraction of RNA and DNA. The source material was liver tumor tissue from sampling region 4. The subset was: tumor region T4, right-lateral pole. Receptor source: a man aged 40-49 years with primary liver carcinoma and hepatitis B virus infection.

About this clonotype itself: An end of the junction differs from the germline gene, which may be a read error. In DNA, the CDR3 is TGTGCCTGCAGCTCACGGAGTGCCAACGAGCAGTACTTC. The encoded protein is CACSSRSANEQYF. The J gene is TRBJ2-7, the V gene TRBV11-2, with no clear D. CDR1 and CDR2 from the germline V gene are SGHAT and FQNNGV. The CDR3 is made up of 13 amino acids.

The table lists this clonotype with many counts. The chain combines TRBV7-9 with TRBJ1-2; D perhaps matches TRBD1 (6 bases). Germline CDR1 and CDR2: SEHNR and FQNEAQ (reference sequence). The CDR3 contains 15 residues. The ends were cut back, 5 bases at V and 2 bases at J, with 15 bases in the middle. The CDR3 coding sequence is TGTGCCAGCAGCAAAAACGTAGGGGGGAACTATGGCTACACCTTC. This sequence encodes CASSKNVGGNYGYTF.

As to this clonotype: Because it lacks the conserved phenylalanine or tryptophan at the end, this CDR3 is likely a read error. The chain is built from TRBV5-4 and TRBJ2-1; no reliable D call. V lost 4 bases and J lost 5, with 10 bases in between. CDR1 is SGHNT and CDR2 is YYREEE in the germline V gene (reference sequence). The CDR3 spans 13 residues. CDR3 nucleotides: TGTGCCAGCAGCCCTGACGGACACAATGAGCAGTTCTTA. Translation: CASSPDGHNEQFL.

As for this clonotype: At one end the junction does not follow the germline gene, possibly because of a read error. The V call is TRBV11-2, the J call TRBJ2-7; 10 positions match TRBD1. Germline V gives CDR1 SGHAT, CDR2 FQNNGV. CDR3 length: 14 residues. This CDR3 reads CASGRTGGSYEQYF. In DNA, the CDR3 is TGCGCCAGTGGCCGGACAGGGGGCTCCTACGAGCAGTACTTC.

The J gene is TRBJ2-5, the V gene TRBV29-1; D might be TRBD2 (5 bases). This CDR3 is built from 15 residues. Germline V lookup: CDR1 SQVTM, CDR2 ANQGSEA. The V and J ends lost 1 base and 4 bases respectively, with 16 bases between them. This CDR3 reads CSVEAVRRRAETQYF. CDR3 nucleotides: TGCAGCGTTGAAGCGGTCAGGAGGCGAGCAGAGACCCAGTACTTC. Drawing the rest from reference TRBV29-1 and TRBJ2-5, the complete variable domain is SAVISQKPSRDICQRGTSLTIQCQVDSQVTMMFWYRQQPGQSLTLIATANQGSEATYESGFVIDKFPISRPNLTFSTLTVSNMSPEDSSIYLCSVEAVRRRAETQYFGPGTRLLVL.

A note on this clonotype: Compared with germline, one end of the junction differs, possibly owing to a read error. The chain combines TRBV29-1 with TRBJ1-1, with a weak D call TRBD1 (5 bases). Germline V CDR1 and CDR2: SQVTM, ANQGSEA. The CDR3 is 12 amino acids. The CDR3 spells CSVPQGRTDAFF. The CDR3 nucleotides read TGCAGCGTCCCTCAGGGCAGGACTGACGCTTTCTTT.

As regards this clonotype: A read error may account for a junction end that differs from germline. This sequence joins TRBV11-3 and TRBJ2-1, with no clear D. Germline CDR1 and CDR2: SGHNT and YENEEA. The CDR3 sequence is 14 residues long. CDR3 protein: CASSLGVSNNVQFF. As DNA, the CDR3 is TGTGCCAGCAGCTTAGGCGTCTCAAACAATGTGCAGTTCTTC.

V and J are TRBV10-2 and TRBJ2-7, with a weak D call TRBD1 (5 bases). The V end was cut by 8 bases, the J end by 4 bases, with 15 bases between. CDR1 and CDR2 from the germline V gene are WSHSY and SAAADI. This CDR3 region has 13 residues. The CDR3, as DNA: TGCGCCAGCGGTGTGGGCAGGGAATACGAGCAGTACTTC. This gives the protein CASGVGREYEQYF.